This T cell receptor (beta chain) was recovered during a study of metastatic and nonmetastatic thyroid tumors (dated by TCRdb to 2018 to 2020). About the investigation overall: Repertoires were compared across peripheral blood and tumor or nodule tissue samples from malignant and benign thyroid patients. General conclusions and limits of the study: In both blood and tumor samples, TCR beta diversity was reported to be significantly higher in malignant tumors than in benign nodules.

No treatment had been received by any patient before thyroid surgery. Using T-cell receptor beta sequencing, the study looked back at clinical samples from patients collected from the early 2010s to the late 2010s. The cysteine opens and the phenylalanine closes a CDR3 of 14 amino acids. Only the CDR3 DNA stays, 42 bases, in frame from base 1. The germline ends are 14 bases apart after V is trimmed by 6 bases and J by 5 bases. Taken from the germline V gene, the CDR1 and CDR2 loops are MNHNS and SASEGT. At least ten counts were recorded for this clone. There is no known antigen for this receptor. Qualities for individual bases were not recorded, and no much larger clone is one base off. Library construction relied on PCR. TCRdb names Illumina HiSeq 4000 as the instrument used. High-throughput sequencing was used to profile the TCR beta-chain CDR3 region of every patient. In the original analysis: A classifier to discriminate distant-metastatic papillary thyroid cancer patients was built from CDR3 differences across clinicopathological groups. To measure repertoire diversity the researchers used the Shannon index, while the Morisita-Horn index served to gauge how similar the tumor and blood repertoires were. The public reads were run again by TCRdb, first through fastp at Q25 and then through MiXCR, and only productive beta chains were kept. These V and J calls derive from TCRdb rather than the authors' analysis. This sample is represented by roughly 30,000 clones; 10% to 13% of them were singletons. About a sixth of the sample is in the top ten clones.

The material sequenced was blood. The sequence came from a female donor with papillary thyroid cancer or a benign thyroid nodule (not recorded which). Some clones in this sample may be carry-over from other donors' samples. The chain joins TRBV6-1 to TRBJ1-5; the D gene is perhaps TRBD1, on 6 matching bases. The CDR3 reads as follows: CASRPQGPHQPQHF. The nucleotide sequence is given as TGTGCCAGCAGGCCACAGGGACCCCATCAGCCCCAGCATTTT.